The T cell receptor (beta chain) described here comes from a study of OX40 agonist ivuxolimab in advanced cancers. Study in general: An agonistic anti-OX40 (CD134) antibody, ivuxolimab, was used to treat the patients. The dose-escalation cohort was about 86% male, with a mean age of approximately 61 years, ranging roughly 20 to 90.

The CDR3 loop spans 15 amino acids. Germline V lookup: CDR1 LGHNA, CDR2 YSLEER. The ends lost 4 bases at V and 2 bases at J; junction bases unmatched: 5. Blood got drawn at baseline, again on cycle 4 day 1, and then on cycle 7 day 1. Profiling relied on immunoSEQ multiplex PCR, and the TCRdb table lists in-frame clones only, not all of them. The table includes some 8,300 clones, approximately 71% detected once. The chain is built from TRBV4-3 and TRBJ2-7; 10 nucleotides line up with TRBD1. This material consisted of CD4+ or CD8+ T cells sorted from blood, taken in a trial of the OX40 agonist ivuxolimab. This receptor was obtained from an adult with an advanced solid tumor such as melanoma, head and neck, liver or kidney cancer. The CDR3 region has the DNA TGCGCCAGCAGCCCGGGACAGGGGTCAACCTACGAGCAGTACTTC. The encoded protein is CASSPGQGSTYEQYF.